The clone carrying this TCR beta chain has ten or more counts. V was trimmed by 4 bases and J by 6 bases, leaving 8 bases between them. There are 12 residues in the CDR3. Germline loops: CDR1 MDHEN, CDR2 SYDVKM. The source material, RNA transcripts, was used to amplify TCR beta CDR3 regions. A first-round RT-PCR of the TCR CDR3 used the HTBI primer set. TCRdb re-called the multiplex PCR reads through MiXCR, storing one row per CDR3 protein. This table holds roughly 500,000 distinct CDR3 sequences, around 15% found once. The data belong to a study of T cells in Graves' hyperthyroidism and ophthalmopathy.

Material for sequencing was blood. This clonotype was obtained from a woman aged 25-40 years with Graves' ophthalmopathy. The chain carries TRBV28 and TRBJ2-3; D is undetermined. The CDR3 DNA is TGTGCCAGCAGTTATATATCGGATACGCAGTATTTT. This encodes CASSYISDTQYF. The full variable domain, rest sourced from reference TRBV28 and TRBJ2-3, is DVKVTQSSRYLVKRTGEKVFLECVQDMDHENMFWYRQDPGLGLRLIYFSYDVKMKEKGDIPEGYSVSREKKERFSLILESASTNQTSMYLCASSYISDTQYFGPGTRLTVL.